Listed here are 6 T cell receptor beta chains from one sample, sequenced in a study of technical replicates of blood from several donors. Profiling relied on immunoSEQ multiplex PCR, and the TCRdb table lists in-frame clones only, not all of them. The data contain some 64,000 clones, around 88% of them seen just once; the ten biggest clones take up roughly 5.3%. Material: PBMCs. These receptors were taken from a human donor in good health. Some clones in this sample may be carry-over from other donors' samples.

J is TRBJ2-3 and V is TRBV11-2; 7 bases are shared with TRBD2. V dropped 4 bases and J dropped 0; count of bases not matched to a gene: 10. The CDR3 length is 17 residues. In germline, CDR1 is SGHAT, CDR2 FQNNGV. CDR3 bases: TGTGCCAGCAGCTCCTCGGGCGGGGGTCCTAGCACAGATACGCAGTATTTT. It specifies CASSSSGGGPSTDTQYF.

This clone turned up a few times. Here the CDR3 reads CASSGDRGPYSNQPQHF. CDR3 nucleotides: TGTGCCAGCAGTGGGGACAGGGGGCCCTATAGCAATCAGCCCCAGCATTTT. The chain recombines TRBV6-1 with TRBJ1-5; 12 bases are a match to TRBD1. Germline lookup yields CDR1 MNHNS and CDR2 SASEGT. This CDR3 is built from 17 residues. V shed 4 bases and J 0 bases; nucleotides not matched to a gene: 4.

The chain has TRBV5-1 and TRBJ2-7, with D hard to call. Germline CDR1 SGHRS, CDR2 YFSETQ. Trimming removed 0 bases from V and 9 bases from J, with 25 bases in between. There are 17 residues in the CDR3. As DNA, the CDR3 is TGCGCCAGCAGCTTGGCCGACTCGGGTATAGGTCCCCGAAGGCAGTACTTC. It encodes CASSLADSGIGPRRQYF. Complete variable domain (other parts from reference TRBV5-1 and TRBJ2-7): KAGVTQTPRYLIKTRGQQVTLSCSPISGHRSVSWYQQTPGQGLQFLFEYFSETQRNKGNFPGRFSGRQFSNSRSEMNVSTLELGDSALYLCASSLADSGIGPRRQYFGPGTRLTVT.

In DNA, the CDR3 is TGTGCCAGCAGCAAAGGGACTAGCGGGAGTAATGAGCAGTTCTTC. Translation gives CASSKGTSGSNEQFF. The chain links TRBV11-3 to TRBJ2-1, with 14 positions matching TRBD2. Germline trimming cut 5 bases from V and 7 bases from J; bases unmatched to any gene: 4. The length of the CDR3 is 15 residues. Germline CDR1 reads SGHNT; CDR2 reads YENEEA.

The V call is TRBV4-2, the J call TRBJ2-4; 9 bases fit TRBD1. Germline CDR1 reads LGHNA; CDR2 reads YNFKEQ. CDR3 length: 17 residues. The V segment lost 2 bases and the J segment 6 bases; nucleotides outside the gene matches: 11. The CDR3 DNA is TGTGCCAGCAGCCAAACTCTCACAGGGGGCGCCCGAAACATTCAGTACTTC. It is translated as CASSQTLTGGARNIQYF.

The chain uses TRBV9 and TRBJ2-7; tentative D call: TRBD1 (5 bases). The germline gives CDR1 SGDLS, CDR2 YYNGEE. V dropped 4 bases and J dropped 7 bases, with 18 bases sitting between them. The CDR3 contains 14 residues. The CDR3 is CASSPGHLKDEQYF. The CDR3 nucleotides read TGTGCCAGCAGCCCCGGACACCTCAAGGATGAGCAGTACTTC.